This entry lists 8 T cell receptor beta chains sequenced from one sample in a study of blood T cells in healthy people across ages. Using a J-beta primer mix together with a sample-barcoded 5' primer, a second PCR was run for roughly 6 to 12 cycles. TCRdb reanalysed the 5' RACE reads using MiXCR and keeps one entry per CDR3 protein. The sample holds over 950,000 distinct CDR3 sequences, less than 45% seen once. The sequencing input was blood. These receptors were collected from a man aged 18 to 30 in good health.

The chain's CDR3 is CASSGGGQGNEKLFF. The CDR3 nucleotides are TGTGCCAGCAGCGGTGGGGGACAGGGTAATGAAAAACTGTTTTTT. V gene TRBV9 combines with J gene TRBJ1-4, with 9 nucleotides matching TRBD1. The germline CDR1 and CDR2 sequences are SGDLS and YYNGEE. The CDR3 totals 15 residues. Trimming took 3 bases from V and 4 from J; bases not matched to a gene: 4.

Concerning this clonotype itself: Its ends do not fully match the called genes, so a read error is possible. The rearrangement uses TRBV12-3 or TRBV12-4 and TRBJ1-6, with D unclear. The CDR3 length is 14 residues. The CDR3 protein is CASGDQVPNSPPHF. For the CDR3, the DNA is TGTGCCAGCGGCGATCAGGTCCCTAATTCACCCCCCCACTTT.

This clonotype occurred a few times. The chain has TRBV12-3 or TRBV12-4 and TRBJ2-5; D could derive from TRBD1 or TRBD2 (5 bases each). This CDR3 region has 15 residues. V lost 6 bases to trimming and J lost 1 base, with 15 bases between them. The CDR3 DNA follows: TGTGCCAGCAGACTCACGGGGCGCTCCCAAGAGACCCAGTACTTC. This sequence encodes CASRLTGRSQETQYF.

This clonotype has a handful of counts. This sequence joins TRBV4-3 and TRBJ1-1; no clear D gene. The CDR3 contains 16 residues. V lost 3 bases and J 4 bases, leaving 18 bases between the germline ends. CDR1 and CDR2 from the germline V gene are LGHNA and YSLEER. This CDR3 reads CASSQEGGIGGTEAFF. The CDR3 coding sequence is TGCGCCAGCAGCCAGGAAGGAGGGATCGGTGGCACTGAAGCTTTCTTT.

V is TRBV6-6 and J is TRBJ2-7, with 8 bases aligning to TRBD1. The V gene end was trimmed by 8 bases and the J gene end by 3 bases; junction bases not matched to a gene: 9. Germline values: CDR1 MNHNY, CDR2 SVGAGI (reference sequence). CDR3 size: 14 residues. CDR3 protein: CASGVGQVDYEQYF. Here the CDR3 DNA reads TGTGCCAGCGGCGTGGGACAGGTGGACTACGAGCAGTACTTC.

V usage is TRBV7-2 and J usage is TRBJ2-5; 10 bases agree with TRBD2. The CDR3 is 14 amino acids. Germline CDR1 reads SGHTA; CDR2 reads FQGNSA. V shed 3 bases, J shed 11 bases, and the junction held 9 bases outside the gene matches. CDR3 DNA sequence: TGTGCCAGCAGCTTCAAGCGGGGGGGTAATGAGCAGTACTTC. This codes for CASSFKRGGNEQYF.

In its sample, this clonotype was seen once. This may be a read error, as it is one base from a much larger clone. The V call is TRBV7-9, the J call TRBJ2-5; TRBD1 aligns across 10 bases. Germline V CDR1 and CDR2: SEHNR, FQNEAQ (reference sequence). CDR3 length: 15 amino acids. V shed 5 bases and J 11 bases; nucleotides not matched to a gene: 14. For the CDR3, the DNA is TGTGCCAGCAGCCCAAGGGACAGGGGAGGCAATGAGCAGTACTTC. The encoded protein is CASSPRDRGGNEQYF.

In its sample, this clonotype was seen a few times. The V call is TRBV12-3 or TRBV12-4, the J call TRBJ2-4, with 7 bases identical to TRBD1. V gave up 2 bases and J gave up 7 bases; unmatched junction bases: 8. This CDR3 contains 15 residues. The CDR3 sequence is CASSLMRDSSNIQYF. The CDR3 nucleotides are TGTGCCAGCAGTTTAATGAGGGACAGTTCGAACATTCAGTACTTC.